The entry that follows covers one T cell receptor (beta chain) sequence. Its antigen remains unknown. One heparinised blood draw averaging approximately 120 mL was given by each donor. Reverse transcription of all isolated RNA meant that expressed TCRB transcripts were sequenced. Sequenced by immunoSEQ multiplex PCR; TCRdb stores in-frame clones only, minus some. The sample has 120,000 or so clones, around 16% seen once. The data were obtained in a study of beta chain features in type 1 diabetes. V was clipped by 2 bases and J by 3 bases; unmatched bases: 5. From germline, CDR1 is KGHSH and CDR2 LQKENI. The CDR3 length is 15 residues. Study observations and caveats: In every one of the four CD4+ subsets, TCRB CDR3s were moderately but significantly shorter in Type 1 diabetes patients.

V and J are TRBV18 and TRBJ2-7, with 9 bases that match TRBD1. The clonotype was recovered from a man younger than 35 with type 1 diabetes. Sequenced material: central memory CD4+ T cells from blood. The DNA of the CDR3 is TGTGCCAGCTCACCAAAGCCGACAGGGGGCTACGAGCAGTACTTC. As protein: CASSPKPTGGYEQYF.